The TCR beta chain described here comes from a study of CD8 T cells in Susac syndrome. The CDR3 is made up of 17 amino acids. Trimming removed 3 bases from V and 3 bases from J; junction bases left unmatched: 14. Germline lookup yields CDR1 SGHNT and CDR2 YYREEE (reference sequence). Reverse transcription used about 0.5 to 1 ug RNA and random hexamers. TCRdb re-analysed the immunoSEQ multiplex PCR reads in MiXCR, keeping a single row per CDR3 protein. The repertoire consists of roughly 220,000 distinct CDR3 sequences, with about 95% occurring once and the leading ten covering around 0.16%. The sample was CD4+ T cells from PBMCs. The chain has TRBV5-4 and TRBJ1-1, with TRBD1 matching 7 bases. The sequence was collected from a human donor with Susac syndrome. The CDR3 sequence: CASSSKTGFNWYTEAFF. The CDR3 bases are TGTGCCAGCAGCTCCAAGACAGGGTTTAATTGGTACACTGAAGCTTTCTTT.